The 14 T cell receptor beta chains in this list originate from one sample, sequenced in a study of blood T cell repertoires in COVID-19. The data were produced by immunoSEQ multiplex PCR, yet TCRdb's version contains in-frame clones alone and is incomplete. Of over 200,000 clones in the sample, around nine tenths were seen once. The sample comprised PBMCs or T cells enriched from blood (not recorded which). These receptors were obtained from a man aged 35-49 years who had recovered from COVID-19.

Written as DNA, the CDR3 is TGTGCCAGAAGCCGAGGCCGGGACTTCCAAGAGACCCAGTACTTC. It encodes CARSRGRDFQETQYF. The chain carries TRBV7-5 and TRBJ2-5; TRBD2 reflects the table's D call only, with no check against the DNA. TRBV7-5 is a recognized pseudogene. There are 15 residues in the CDR3.

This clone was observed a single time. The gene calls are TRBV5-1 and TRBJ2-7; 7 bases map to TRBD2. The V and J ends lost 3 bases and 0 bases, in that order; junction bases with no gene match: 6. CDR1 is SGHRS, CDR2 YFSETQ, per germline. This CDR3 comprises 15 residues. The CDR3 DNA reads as TGCGCCAGCAGCTCCCTGGGAGGGAGCTCCTACGAGCAGTACTTC. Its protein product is CASSSLGGSSYEQYF.

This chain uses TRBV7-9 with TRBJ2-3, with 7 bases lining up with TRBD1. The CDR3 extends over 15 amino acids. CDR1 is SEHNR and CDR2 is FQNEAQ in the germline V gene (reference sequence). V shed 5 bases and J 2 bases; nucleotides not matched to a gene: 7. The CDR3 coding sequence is TGTGCCAGCAGCCCCACAGGGGCCACCACAGATACGCAGTATTTT. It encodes CASSPTGATTDTQYF.

The CDR3, as DNA: TGTGCCAGCAGTTCAGGACTAGCGGGTGTCCGGGGAGCGTACTTC. Its protein is CASSSGLAGVRGAYF. V gene TRBV6-5 combines with J gene TRBJ2-5, with 11 bases matching TRBD2. This CDR3 has 15 residues. V lost 4 bases and J lost 13; bases outside the gene matches: 14. Looked up from germline, CDR1 is MNHEY and CDR2 is SVGAGI.

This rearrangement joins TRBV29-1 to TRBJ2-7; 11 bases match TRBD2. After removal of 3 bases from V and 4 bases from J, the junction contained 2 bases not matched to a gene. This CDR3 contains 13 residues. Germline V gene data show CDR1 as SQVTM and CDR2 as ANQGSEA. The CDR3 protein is CSVDGTSGYEQYF. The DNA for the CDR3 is TGCAGCGTTGACGGGACTAGCGGTTACGAGCAGTACTTC.

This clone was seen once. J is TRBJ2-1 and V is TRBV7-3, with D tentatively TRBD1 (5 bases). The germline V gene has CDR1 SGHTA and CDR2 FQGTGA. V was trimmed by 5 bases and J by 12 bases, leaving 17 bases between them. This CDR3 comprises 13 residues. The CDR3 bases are TGTGCCAGCAGCCCCTCCGACAGTTTAAGGCAGTTCTTC. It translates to CASSPSDSLRQFF.

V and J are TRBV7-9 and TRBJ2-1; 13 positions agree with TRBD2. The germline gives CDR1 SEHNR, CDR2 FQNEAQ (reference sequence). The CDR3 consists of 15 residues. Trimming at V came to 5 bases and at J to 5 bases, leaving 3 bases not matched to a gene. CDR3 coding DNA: TGTGCCAGCAGCCACACTAGCGGGGGGGACAATGAGCAGTTCTTC. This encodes CASSHTSGGDNEQFF.

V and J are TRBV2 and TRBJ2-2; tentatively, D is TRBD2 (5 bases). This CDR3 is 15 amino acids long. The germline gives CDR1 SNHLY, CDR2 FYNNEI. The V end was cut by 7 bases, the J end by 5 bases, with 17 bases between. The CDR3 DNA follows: TGTGCCAGCATCTTTTCCGGGCGAGGGACCGGGGAGCTGTTTTTT. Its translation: CASIFSGRGTGELFF.

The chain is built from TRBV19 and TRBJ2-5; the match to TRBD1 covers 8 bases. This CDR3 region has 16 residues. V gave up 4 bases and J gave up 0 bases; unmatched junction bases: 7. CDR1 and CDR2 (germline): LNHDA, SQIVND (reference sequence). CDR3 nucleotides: TGTGCCAGTAGTAGGGCAGGGGGCGCAAACCAAGAGACCCAGTACTTC. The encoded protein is CASSRAGGANQETQYF. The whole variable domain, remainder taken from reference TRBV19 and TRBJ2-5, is DGGITQSPKYLFRKEGQNVTLSCEQNLNHDAMYWYRQDPGQGLRLIYYSQIVNDFQKGDIAEGYSVSREKKESFPLTVTSAQKNPTAFYLCASSRAGGANQETQYFGPGTRLLVL.

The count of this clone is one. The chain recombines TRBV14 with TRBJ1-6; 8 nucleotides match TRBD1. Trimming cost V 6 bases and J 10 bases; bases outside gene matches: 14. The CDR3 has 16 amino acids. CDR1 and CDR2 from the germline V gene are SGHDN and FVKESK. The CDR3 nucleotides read TGTGCCAGCAGTCCGACTTGGACAGGGTCGGACTCACCCCTCCACTTT. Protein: CASSPTWTGSDSPLHF.

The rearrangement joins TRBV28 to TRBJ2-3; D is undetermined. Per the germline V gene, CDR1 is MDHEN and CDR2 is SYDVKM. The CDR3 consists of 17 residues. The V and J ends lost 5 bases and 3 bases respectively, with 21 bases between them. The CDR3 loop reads CASSPHHSSELTDTQYF. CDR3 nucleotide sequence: TGTGCCAGCAGTCCCCACCACTCAAGCGAACTTACAGATACGCAGTATTTT.

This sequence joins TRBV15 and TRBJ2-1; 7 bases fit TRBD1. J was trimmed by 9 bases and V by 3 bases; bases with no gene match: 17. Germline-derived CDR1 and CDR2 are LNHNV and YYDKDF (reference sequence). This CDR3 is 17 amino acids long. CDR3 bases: TGTGCCACCAGCAGCGGTCCAGTGGAGACAGGGCGGGTTGAGCAGTTCTTC. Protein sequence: CATSSGPVETGRVEQFF.

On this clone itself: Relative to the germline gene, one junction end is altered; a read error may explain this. CDR3 nucleotides: TGTGCCAGCAGTAGGGGTGGGGACAGTGGCCGAGCCCATAGAATCTTT. Protein: CASSRGGDSGRAHRIF. The J gene is TRBJ1-6, the V gene TRBV28; TRBD1 matches 7 bases. This CDR3 is built from 16 residues. Germline V gene data show CDR1 as MDHEN and CDR2 as SYDVKM.

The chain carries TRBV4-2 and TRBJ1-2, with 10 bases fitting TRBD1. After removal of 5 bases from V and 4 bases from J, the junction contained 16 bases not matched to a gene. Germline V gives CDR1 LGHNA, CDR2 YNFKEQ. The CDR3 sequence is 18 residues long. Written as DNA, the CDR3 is TGTGCCAGCAGCTTACGACGGACAGGGGGTTTTTCGGGCTATGGCTACACCTTC. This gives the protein CASSLRRTGGFSGYGYTF.